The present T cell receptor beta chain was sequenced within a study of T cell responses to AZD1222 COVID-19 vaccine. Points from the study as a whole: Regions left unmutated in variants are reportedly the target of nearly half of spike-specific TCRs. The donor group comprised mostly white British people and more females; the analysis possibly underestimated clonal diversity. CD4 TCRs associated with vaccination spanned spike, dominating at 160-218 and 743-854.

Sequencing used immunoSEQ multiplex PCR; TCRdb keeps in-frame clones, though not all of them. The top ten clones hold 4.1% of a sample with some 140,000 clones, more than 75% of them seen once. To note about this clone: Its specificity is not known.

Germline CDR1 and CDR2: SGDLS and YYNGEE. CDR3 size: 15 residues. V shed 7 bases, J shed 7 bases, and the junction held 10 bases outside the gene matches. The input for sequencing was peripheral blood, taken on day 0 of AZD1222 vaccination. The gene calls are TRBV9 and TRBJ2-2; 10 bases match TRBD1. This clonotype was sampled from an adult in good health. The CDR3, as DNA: TGTGCCAGCCAGCAGCGACAGGGGGCTGGCGGGGAGCTGTTTTTT. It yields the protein CASQQRQGAGGELFF.